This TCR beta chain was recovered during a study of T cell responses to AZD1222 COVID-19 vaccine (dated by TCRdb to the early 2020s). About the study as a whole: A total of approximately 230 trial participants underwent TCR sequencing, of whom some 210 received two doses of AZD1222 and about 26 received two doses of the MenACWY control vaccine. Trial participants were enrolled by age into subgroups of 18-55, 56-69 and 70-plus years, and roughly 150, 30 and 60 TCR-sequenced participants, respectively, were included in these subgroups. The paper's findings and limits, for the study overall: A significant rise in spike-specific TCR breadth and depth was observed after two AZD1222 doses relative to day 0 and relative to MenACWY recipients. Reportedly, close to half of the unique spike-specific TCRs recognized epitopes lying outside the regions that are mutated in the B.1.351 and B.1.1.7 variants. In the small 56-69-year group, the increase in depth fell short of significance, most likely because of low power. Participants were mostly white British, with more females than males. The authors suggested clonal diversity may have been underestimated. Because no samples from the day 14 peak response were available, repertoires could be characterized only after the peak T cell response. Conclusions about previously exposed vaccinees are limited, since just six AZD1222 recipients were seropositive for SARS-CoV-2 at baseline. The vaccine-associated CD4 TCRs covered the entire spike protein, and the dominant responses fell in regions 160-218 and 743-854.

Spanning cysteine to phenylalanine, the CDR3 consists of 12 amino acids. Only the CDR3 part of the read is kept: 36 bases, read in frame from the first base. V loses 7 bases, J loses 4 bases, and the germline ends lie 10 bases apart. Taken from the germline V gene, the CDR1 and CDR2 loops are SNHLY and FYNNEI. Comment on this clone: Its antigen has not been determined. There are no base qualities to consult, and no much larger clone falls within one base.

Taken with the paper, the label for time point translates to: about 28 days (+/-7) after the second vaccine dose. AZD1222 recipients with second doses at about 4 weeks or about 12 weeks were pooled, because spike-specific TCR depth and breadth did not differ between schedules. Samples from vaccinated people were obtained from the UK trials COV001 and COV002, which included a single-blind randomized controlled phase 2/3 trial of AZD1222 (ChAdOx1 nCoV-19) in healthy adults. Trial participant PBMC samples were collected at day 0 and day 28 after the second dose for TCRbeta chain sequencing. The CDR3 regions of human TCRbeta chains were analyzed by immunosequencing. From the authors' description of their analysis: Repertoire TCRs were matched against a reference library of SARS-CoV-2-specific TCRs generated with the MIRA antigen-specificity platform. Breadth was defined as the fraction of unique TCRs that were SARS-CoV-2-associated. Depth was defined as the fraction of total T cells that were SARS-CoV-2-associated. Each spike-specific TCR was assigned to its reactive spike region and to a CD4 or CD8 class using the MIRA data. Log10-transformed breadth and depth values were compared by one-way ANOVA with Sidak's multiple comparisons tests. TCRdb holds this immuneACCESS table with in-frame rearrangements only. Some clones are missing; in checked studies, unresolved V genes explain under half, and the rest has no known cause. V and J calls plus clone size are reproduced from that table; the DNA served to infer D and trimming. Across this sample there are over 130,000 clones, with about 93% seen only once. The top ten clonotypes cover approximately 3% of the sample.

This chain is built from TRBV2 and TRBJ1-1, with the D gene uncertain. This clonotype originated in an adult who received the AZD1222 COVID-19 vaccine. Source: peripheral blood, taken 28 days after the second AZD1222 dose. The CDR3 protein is CASNEGATEAFF. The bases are TGTGCCAGCAACGAGGGAGCCACTGAAGCTTTCTTT.